This TCR beta chain appears in the sequencing data of a study of blood T cell repertoires in COVID-19. Study information: In each case, the material was cDNA or gDNA derived from T cells, B-cell-depleted T cells, or PBMCs.

Original processing notes: Cell counts per sample came from amplifying reference gene primers. Clones were sequenced by immunoSEQ multiplex PCR, and TCRdb holds only the in-frame ones, with some missing. The V and J calls and clone size are taken from that table; D and trimming were inferred from the DNA. The data hold a few hundred thousand clones, with around 87% observed a single time. V lost 6 bases and J lost 2, with 11 bases in between. The germline V gene has CDR1 LNHDA and CDR2 SQIVND (reference sequence). This CDR3 is 13 amino acids long. This clonotype was obtained from a man aged 18 to 30 with active or convalescent COVID-19. Specimen: peripheral blood. V gene TRBV19 combines with J gene TRBJ2-7; D may be TRBD1 (5 bases). In DNA form, the CDR3 reads TGTGCCAGTAGAAGAACGGACACCTACGAGCAGTACTTC. The encoded protein is CASRRTDTYEQYF. Full variable domain (remainder filled in from reference TRBV19 and TRBJ2-7): DGGITQSPKYLFRKEGQNVTLSCEQNLNHDAMYWYRQDPGQGLRLIYYSQIVNDFQKGDIAEGYSVSREKKESFPLTVTSAQKNPTAFYLCASRRTDTYEQYFGPGTRLTVT.